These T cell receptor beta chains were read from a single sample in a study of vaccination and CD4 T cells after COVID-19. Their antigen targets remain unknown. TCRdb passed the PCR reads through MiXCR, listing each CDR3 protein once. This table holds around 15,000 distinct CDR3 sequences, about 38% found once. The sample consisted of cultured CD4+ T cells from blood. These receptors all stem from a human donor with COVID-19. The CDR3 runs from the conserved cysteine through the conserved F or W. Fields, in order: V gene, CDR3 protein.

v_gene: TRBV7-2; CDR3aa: CASSSGAGEKLFF
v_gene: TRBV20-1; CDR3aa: CSARLHLYEQYF
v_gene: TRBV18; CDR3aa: CASSPGTPNSPLHF
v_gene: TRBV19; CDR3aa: CASRGAGTADYGYTF
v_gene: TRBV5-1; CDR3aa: CASSLEGSGSYEQYF
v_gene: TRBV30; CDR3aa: CAWQVLETQYF
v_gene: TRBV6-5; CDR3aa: CASSYSETQETQYF
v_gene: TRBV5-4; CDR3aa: CASSFLEGNTIYF
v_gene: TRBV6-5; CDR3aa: CASSYRGAGANVLTF
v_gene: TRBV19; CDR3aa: CASSMWQSGNQPQHF
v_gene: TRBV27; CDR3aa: CATHPGGVSPLHF
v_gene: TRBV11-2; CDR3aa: CASSPPGRAQANYGYTF
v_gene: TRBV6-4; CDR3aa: CASSASPGTGELFF
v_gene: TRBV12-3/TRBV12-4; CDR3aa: CASSLLRGRVGDTEAFF
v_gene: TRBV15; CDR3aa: CATSKLGGVSEKLFF
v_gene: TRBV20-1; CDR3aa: CSLKGLAGGGDTQYF
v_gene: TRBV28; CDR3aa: CASSFQAGRTYEQYF
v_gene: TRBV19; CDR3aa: CASSTQSAPNQPQHF
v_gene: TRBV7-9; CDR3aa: CASSLAGDGYTF
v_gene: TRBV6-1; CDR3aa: CASSNGGDRQPQHF
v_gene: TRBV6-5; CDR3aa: CASSYHERSGRNEQFF
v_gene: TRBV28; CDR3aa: CASSSRTRNNSPLHF
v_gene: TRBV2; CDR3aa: CASRAGGSVSYNSPLHF
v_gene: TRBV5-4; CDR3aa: CASSTRDRGTEAFF
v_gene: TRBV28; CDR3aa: CASSFFGGHYEQYF
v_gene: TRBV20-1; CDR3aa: CSVGKDFQNIQYF
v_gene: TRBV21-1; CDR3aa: CASALPETTDTQYF
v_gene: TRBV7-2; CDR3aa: CASSLRLGGYTF
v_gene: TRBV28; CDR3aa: CASRDHDRGFSETQYF
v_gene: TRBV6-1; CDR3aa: CATEPSGRASGTSPLHF
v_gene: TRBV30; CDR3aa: CAWSREPYNSPLHF
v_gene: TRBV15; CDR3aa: CATSSGMSGGLTGELFF
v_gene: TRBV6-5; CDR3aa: CASSYETGGWNEQFF
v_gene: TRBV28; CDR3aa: CASRTSGRSYEQYF
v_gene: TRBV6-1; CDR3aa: CASSTLSSYEQYF
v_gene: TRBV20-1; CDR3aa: CSALNREKTQYF
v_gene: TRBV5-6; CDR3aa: CASSLQGLDTGELFF
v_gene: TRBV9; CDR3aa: CASSGTGNTGELFF
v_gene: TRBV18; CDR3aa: CASSKDGGRTDTQYF
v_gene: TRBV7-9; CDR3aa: CASSLGPDHTEAFF
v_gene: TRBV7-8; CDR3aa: CASSQLAGGLDTQYF
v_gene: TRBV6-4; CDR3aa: CASSGQGNTEAFF
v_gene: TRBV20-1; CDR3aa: CSATSFEGGPNNEQFF
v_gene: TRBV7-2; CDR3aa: CASSLVPGRTDTQYF
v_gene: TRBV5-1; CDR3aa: CASSLGFSGYQETQYF
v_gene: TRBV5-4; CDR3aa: CASSGDSYYGYTF
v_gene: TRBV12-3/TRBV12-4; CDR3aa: CASSLQDYGYTF
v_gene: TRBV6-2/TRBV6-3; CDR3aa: CASSYSGARSYEQYF
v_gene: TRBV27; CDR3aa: CASSYLGRDNEQFF
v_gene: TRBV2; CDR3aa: CASSEARGQFGTIYF
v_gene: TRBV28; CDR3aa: CASRTPRAGTYGYTF
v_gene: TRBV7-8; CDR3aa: CASSSQTSGTSYEQYF